This T cell receptor (beta chain) emerged from a study of memory CD4+ T cells and cytomegalovirus serostatus. Profiling relied on immunoSEQ multiplex PCR, and the TCRdb table lists in-frame clones only, not all of them. The sample lists over 50,000 clones, roughly 80% seen once, with about 1% in the top ten. Single viable CD3+CD4+CD8-CD45RO+ cells were sorted as the memory CD4+ T cells. This receptor was taken from an adult in good health and CMV-seronegative. The material sequenced was memory CD4+ T cells from blood.

The CDR3 bases are TGCGCCAGCAGCCAAGGTAAAGGCTTCACCTACAATGAGCAGTTCTTC. Translated, it gives CASSQGKGFTYNEQFF. The chain has TRBV4-1 and TRBJ2-1, with D unresolved. The V gene's germline CDR1 is MGHRA and CDR2 YSYEKL. CDR3 length: 16 amino acids. Trimming removed 1 base at V and 2 bases at J, with 12 bases between.